This entry is about one T cell receptor (beta chain). Its antigen remains unknown. This specimen belongs to a study of blood T cells in healthy people across ages. Whole-study context: Roughly one uniquely barcoded beta molecule per two T cells was captured.

Germline CDR1 reads SQVTM; CDR2 reads ANQGSEA. The CDR3 length is 12 residues. V shed 5 bases and J 12 bases; nucleotides not matched to a gene: 6. Findings and limits, study-wide: A greater number of naive CD4+ cells and higher diversity distinguished long-lived donors from aged donors. Unsorted PBMCs ruled out conclusive naive versus antigen-experienced comparison.

Using a J-beta primer mix together with a sample-barcoded 5' primer, a second PCR was run for roughly 6 to 12 cycles. Each cDNA molecule, via a template-switch adaptor with 12 random nucleotides, was tagged. TCRdb ran MiXCR on the 5' RACE reads and lists one entry per CDR3 protein. The sample has about 1,800,000 distinct CDR3 sequences, 28% seen once. The chain employs TRBV29-1 and TRBJ2-4; TRBD1 agrees at 11 bases. The sequenced material came from blood. The receptor's source is a woman aged 30 to 39 in good health. The DNA of the CDR3 is TGCAGCGTTCGGGACAGGGGGAGTACTCAGTACTTC. Translated: CSVRDRGSTQYF.